What follows are 23 T cell receptor beta chains derived from one specimen sequenced in a study of T-cell reconstitution after alpha-beta-depleted transplantation in children. During its preparation, the TCRbeta library received unique molecular identifiers. MiXCR was run by TCRdb on the PCR reads, yielding one entry per CDR3 protein. Of a few hundred thousand distinct CDR3 sequences listed, 9.9% are singletons. Sequenced material: PBMCs from the stem cell graft donor, taken from the stem cell graft. All receptors derive from a human donor who donated a stem cell graft to a child with SCID.

Here the CDR3 DNA reads TGTGCCAGCAGTTACTCGATTGAGGAAACGCAGTATTTT. It yields the protein CASSYSIEETQYF. The V gene is TRBV6-5, the J gene TRBJ2-3; D unresolved. The CDR3 consists of 13 residues. From germline, CDR1 is MNHEY and CDR2 SVGAGI. V lost 0 bases to trimming and J lost 9 bases, with 10 bases between them.

This clonotype has ten or more counts. V and J are TRBV9 and TRBJ1-2; 9 bases are a match to TRBD1. The germline gives CDR1 SGDLS, CDR2 YYNGEE. There are 16 residues in the CDR3. The V and J ends lost 3 bases and 8 bases, in that order; junction bases with no gene match: 14. As DNA, the CDR3 is TGTGCCAGCAGCGGAACCACAGGGGGCGCATCACTAGGCTACACCTTC. This sequence encodes CASSGTTGGASLGYTF.

The chain couples TRBV5-6 to TRBJ1-5; D unresolved. V lost 2 bases to trimming and J lost 3 bases, with 9 bases between them. The CDR3 has 14 residues. The V gene's germline CDR1 is SGHDT and CDR2 YYEEEE. The CDR3 region has the DNA TGTGCCAGCAGCTTCTGGGGTGACAATCAGCCCCAGCATTTT. Its protein product is CASSFWGDNQPQHF.

V gene TRBV12-3 or TRBV12-4 combines with J gene TRBJ2-7; D is unresolved. The CDR3 contains 15 residues. V gave up 3 bases and J gave up 0 bases, with 12 bases separating them. CDR3 loop: CASSLKGLSSYEQYF. For the CDR3, the DNA is TGTGCCAGCAGTTTGAAGGGATTAAGCTCCTACGAGCAGTACTTC.

The genes are TRBV2 and TRBJ2-6; 9 nucleotides line up with TRBD1. This CDR3 comprises 16 residues. Per germline, CDR1 SNHLY and CDR2 FYNNEI. Trimming cost V 8 bases and J 0 bases; bases outside gene matches: 5. The CDR3 spells CASPGTGNSGANVLTF. CDR3 coding DNA: TGTGCCAGCCCTGGGACAGGGAACTCTGGGGCCAACGTCCTGACTTTC.

This clonotype was counted between two and nine times. The chain uses TRBV12-3 or TRBV12-4 and TRBJ2-2; 9 nucleotides agree with TRBD2. The CDR3 covers 16 residues. The ends lost 6 bases at V and 1 base at J; junction bases unmatched: 6. CDR3 sequence (DNA): TGTGCCAGCAGGTTAACTAGCGGGTGGAACACCGGGGAGCTGTTTTTT. It yields the protein CASRLTSGWNTGELFF.

This clonotype was observed a handful of times. The chain employs TRBV2 and TRBJ1-6, with D unclear. Germline V gives CDR1 SNHLY, CDR2 FYNNEI. The CDR3 runs to 17 residues. Trimming pared 3 bases from V and 0 bases from J, leaving 12 bases between. CDR3 loop: CASSDSGFSSYNSPLHF. The CDR3 coding sequence is TGTGCCAGCAGTGATTCGGGTTTCAGCTCCTATAATTCACCCCTCCACTTT. The variable domain in full, completed from reference TRBV2 and TRBJ1-6, reads EPEVTQTPSHQVTQMGQEVILRCVPISNHLYFYWYRQILGQKVEFLVSFYNNEISEKSEIFDDQFSVERPDGSNFTLKIRSTKLEDSAMYFCASSDSGFSSYNSPLHFGNGTRLTVT.

This clonotype was recorded at least ten times. The genes are TRBV21-1 and TRBJ2-1; the DNA was not used to check the table's D call, TRBD1. TRBV21-1 is a pseudogene. The CDR3 length is 13 residues. CDR3 loop: CGDRVLFSNEQFF. The CDR3 DNA follows: TGCGGGGACAGGGTTTTGTTCAGCAATGAGCAGTTCTTC.

Notes on this clonotype: A read error is possible here, since a much larger clone lies one base away. The chain combines TRBV12-3 or TRBV12-4 with TRBJ2-3; 8 bases agree with TRBD1. This CDR3 comprises 15 residues. CDR3 coding DNA: TGTACCAGCAGTCCAGGGGGCAGGGCCACAGATACGCAGTATTTT. Protein sequence: CTSSPGGRATDTQYF.

This chain connects TRBV20-1 to TRBJ1-2; the match to TRBD1 covers 8 bases. Germline trimming cut 5 bases from V and 7 bases from J; bases unmatched to any gene: 9. Germline CDR1 DFQATT, CDR2 SNEGSKA (reference sequence). The CDR3 runs 13 residues. The CDR3 sequence: CSAFSQGAGGYTF. The CDR3 nucleotides read TGCAGTGCTTTCTCCCAGGGGGCTGGTGGCTACACCTTC.

This clonotype showed up many times. J is TRBJ2-1 and V is TRBV15, with D possibly matching TRBD2 (7 bases). CDR1 is LNHNV and CDR2 is YYDKDF in the germline V gene (reference sequence). V shed 4 bases and J shed 8 bases, with 15 bases lying between them. The CDR3 length is 14 residues. This CDR3 is CATSNIAGADEQFF. As DNA, the CDR3 is TGTGCCACCAGCAATATTGCGGGGGCAGATGAGCAGTTCTTC.

The rearrangement joins TRBV5-6 to TRBJ1-4; 7 bases line up with TRBD1. The CDR3 totals 14 residues. The germline CDR1 and CDR2 sequences are SGHDT and YYEEEE. V shed 2 bases and J 8 bases; nucleotides not matched to a gene: 6. The CDR3 region has the DNA TGTGCCAGCAGCTTCCGACAGGGAGGGGAAAAACTGTTTTTT. This translates into CASSFRQGGEKLFF.

This clonotype was detected only a few times. The chain joins TRBV6-5 to TRBJ2-1; no clear D. This CDR3 has 11 residues. The germline V gene encodes CDR1 MNHEY and CDR2 SVGAGI. V was cut by 2 bases and J by 10 bases, with 6 bases left in between. CDR3 sequence reads: CASSYQAEQFF. The DNA of the CDR3 is TGTGCCAGCAGTTACCAGGCAGAGCAGTTCTTC.

With respect to this clonotype: The junction departs from the called germline gene at one end, perhaps through a read error. The chain combines TRBV3-1 with TRBJ2-3; TRBD2 aligns across 10 bases. The germline V gene encodes CDR1 LGHDT and CDR2 YNNKEL (reference sequence). The CDR3 loop spans 15 amino acids. The CDR3 loop reads CASCQGLAGTDTQYF. DNA of the CDR3: TGTGCCAGCTGCCAAGGACTAGCGGGCACAGATACGCAGTATTTT.

In its sample, this clonotype was seen a few times. The chain carries TRBV4-1 and TRBJ2-1; D is ambiguous. V dropped 1 base and J dropped 11 bases, with 9 bases sitting between them. Germline values: CDR1 MGHRA, CDR2 YSYEKL. The CDR3 consists of 12 residues. The CDR3 protein is CASSQVPRKQFF. The CDR3 bases are TGCGCCAGCAGCCAAGTTCCGCGAAAGCAGTTCTTC.

This clonotype was counted only a few times. The chain carries TRBV7-9 and TRBJ2-7, with a possible D match to TRBD1 (5 bases). V gave up 5 bases and J gave up 0 bases, with 17 bases separating them. The CDR3 length is 16 residues. Germline V CDR1 and CDR2: SEHNR, FQNEAQ (reference sequence). The CDR3: CASSPGVLQGSYEQYF. In DNA form, the CDR3 reads TGTGCCAGCAGCCCCGGAGTGCTCCAGGGCTCCTACGAGCAGTACTTC.

The chain joins TRBV4-1 to TRBJ2-7; 10 positions match TRBD1. Germline assignment: CDR1 MGHRA and CDR2 YSYEKL. V lost 0 bases, J lost 3 bases, and 5 bases stayed unmatched. The CDR3 length is 16 residues. CDR3 in amino acids: CASSQDTGQGYYEQYF. Here the CDR3 DNA reads TGCGCCAGCAGCCAAGATACGGGACAGGGGTACTACGAGCAGTACTTC.

This clonotype turned up a few times. The J gene is TRBJ1-1, the V gene TRBV12-3 or TRBV12-4, with TRBD1 identical over 9 bases. The J segment lost 10 bases and the V segment lost 5 bases, leaving 5 bases of the junction unmatched. There are 12 residues in the CDR3. The CDR3 loop is CASSPPGQGAFF. CDR3 coding DNA: TGTGCCAGCAGTCCGCCGGGACAGGGAGCTTTCTTT.

This clonotype was counted at least ten times. V and J are TRBV12-3 or TRBV12-4 and TRBJ2-3; TRBD2 matches 7 bases. This CDR3 contains 15 residues. Unmatched junction bases numbered 3, after V lost 2 bases and J lost 1 base. Written as DNA, the CDR3 is TGTGCCAGCAGTTTAACTAGCGCGGGCACAGATACGCAGTATTTT. Translation: CASSLTSAGTDTQYF.

This clonotype was recorded many times. The rearrangement uses TRBV6-1 and TRBJ2-2; 11 nucleotides align to TRBD1. The germline V gene encodes CDR1 MNHNS and CDR2 SASEGT. J was trimmed by 6 bases and V by 4 bases; bases with no gene match: 4. The CDR3 is 15 amino acids. This chain's CDR3 is CASSVGTGGAGELFF. The CDR3 DNA reads as TGTGCCAGCAGTGTCGGGACAGGGGGAGCCGGGGAGCTGTTTTTT.

The genes are TRBV6-1 and TRBJ2-7; D possibly corresponds to TRBD2 (6 bases). V was pared by 1 base and J by 9 bases, with 7 bases between. CDR1 and CDR2 (germline): MNHNS, SASEGT. CDR3 length equals 11 residues. The CDR3: CASSEVGGQYF. The CDR3 DNA follows: TGTGCCAGCAGTGAAGTGGGGGGGCAGTACTTC.

The CDR3 here is CASSFLGQGGSGYTF. CDR3 bases: TGTGCCAGCAGTTTCCTCGGCCAGGGAGGTTCCGGCTACACCTTC. The rearrangement uses TRBV28 and TRBJ1-2; a possible D gene is TRBD1 (5 bases). Between the trimmed V and J ends, which lost 3 bases and 8 bases, there was a span of 19 bases. Germline loops: CDR1 MDHEN, CDR2 SYDVKM. The CDR3 extends over 15 amino acids.

A few counts support this clonotype. The V call is TRBV5-1, the J call TRBJ2-7; tentative D call: TRBD1 (6 bases). Germline-derived CDR1 and CDR2 are SGHRS and YFSETQ. V lost 3 bases and J 6 bases, leaving 13 bases between the germline ends. The CDR3 spans 13 residues. The DNA for the CDR3 is TGCGCCAGCAGCTCGGACAGCCCCAGCGAGCAGTACTTC. Residues: CASSSDSPSEQYF.